The TCR beta chain described here comes from a study of shared T cell receptors in the human thymus. The CDR3 has 14 amino acids. Germline CDR1 reads SGHVS; CDR2 reads FNYEAQ. V dropped 1 base and J dropped 0 bases, with 6 bases sitting between them. Method: immunoSEQ multiplex PCR; TCRdb's copy keeps in-frame clones and lacks some. In the table there are hundreds of thousands of clones, 75% to 85% of which are singletons. The sample also formed part of further work on human thymus T cells.

The clonotype comes from a boy less than two years old with a congenital heart defect. The chain has TRBV7-6 and TRBJ1-1; no clear D gene. The sample comprised thymocytes. The CDR3 sequence is CASSLGRVNTEAFF. In nucleotides, the CDR3 is TGTGCCAGCAGCTTAGGGAGGGTGAACACTGAAGCTTTCTTT.